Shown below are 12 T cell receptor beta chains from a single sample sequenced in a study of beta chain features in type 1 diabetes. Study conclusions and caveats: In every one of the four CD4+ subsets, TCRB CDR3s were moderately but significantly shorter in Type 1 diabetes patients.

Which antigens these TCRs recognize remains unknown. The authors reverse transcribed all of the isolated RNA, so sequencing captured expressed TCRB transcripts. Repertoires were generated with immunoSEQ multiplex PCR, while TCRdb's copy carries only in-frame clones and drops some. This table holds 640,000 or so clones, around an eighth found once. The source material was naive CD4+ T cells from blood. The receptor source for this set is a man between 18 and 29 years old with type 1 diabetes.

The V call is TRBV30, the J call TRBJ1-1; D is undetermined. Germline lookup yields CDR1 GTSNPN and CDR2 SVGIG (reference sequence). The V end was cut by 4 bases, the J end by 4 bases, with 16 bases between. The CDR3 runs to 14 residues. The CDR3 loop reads CAWNRMAVGTEAFF. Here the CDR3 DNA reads TGTGCCTGGAACCGGATGGCGGTTGGCACTGAAGCTTTCTTT.

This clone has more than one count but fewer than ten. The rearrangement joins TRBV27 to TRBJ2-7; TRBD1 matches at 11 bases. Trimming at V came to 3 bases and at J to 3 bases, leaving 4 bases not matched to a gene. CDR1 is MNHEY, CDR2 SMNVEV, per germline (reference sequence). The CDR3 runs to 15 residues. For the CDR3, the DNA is TGTGCCAGCAGTTTCCCCGGGACAGGGGGCTACGAGCAGTACTTC. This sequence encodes CASSFPGTGGYEQYF.

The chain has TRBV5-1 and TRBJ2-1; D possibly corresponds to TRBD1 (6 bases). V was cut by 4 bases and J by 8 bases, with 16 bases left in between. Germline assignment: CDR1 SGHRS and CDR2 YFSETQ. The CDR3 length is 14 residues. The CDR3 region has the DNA TGCGCCAGCAGCCCTCCTACAGGGTTAGATGAGCAGTTCTTC. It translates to CASSPPTGLDEQFF.

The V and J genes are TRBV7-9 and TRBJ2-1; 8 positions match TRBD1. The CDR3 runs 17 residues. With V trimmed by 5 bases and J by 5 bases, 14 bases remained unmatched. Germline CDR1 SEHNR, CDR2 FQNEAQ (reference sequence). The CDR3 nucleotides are TGTGCCAGCAGCCTAAAGACGCAGGGGGCGCCGAACAATGAGCAGTTCTTC. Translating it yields CASSLKTQGAPNNEQFF.

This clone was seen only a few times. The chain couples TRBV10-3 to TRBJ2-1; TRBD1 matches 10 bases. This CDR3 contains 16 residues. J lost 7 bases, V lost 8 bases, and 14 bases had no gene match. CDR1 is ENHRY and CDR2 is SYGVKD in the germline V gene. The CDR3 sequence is CAIGGPGQGTGNEQFF. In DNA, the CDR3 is TGTGCCATCGGGGGTCCGGGACAGGGGACTGGGAATGAGCAGTTCTTC.

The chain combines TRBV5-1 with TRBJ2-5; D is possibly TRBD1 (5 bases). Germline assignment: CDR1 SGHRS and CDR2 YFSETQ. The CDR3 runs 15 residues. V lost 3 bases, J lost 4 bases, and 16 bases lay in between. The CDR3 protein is CASSSQGANPETQYF. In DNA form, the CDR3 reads TGCGCCAGCAGCTCTCAGGGTGCGAATCCAGAGACCCAGTACTTC.

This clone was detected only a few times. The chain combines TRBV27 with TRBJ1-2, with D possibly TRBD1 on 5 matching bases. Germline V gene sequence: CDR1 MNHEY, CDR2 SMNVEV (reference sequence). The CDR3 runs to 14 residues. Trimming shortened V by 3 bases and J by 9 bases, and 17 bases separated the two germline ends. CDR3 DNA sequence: TGTGCCAGCAGTTTTTCTGCTTGGCAGGGCAGCTACACCTTC. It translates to CASSFSAWQGSYTF.

CDR3 sequence (DNA): TGCGCCAGCAGCTTGATGGGGGGCCAAGAGACCCAGTACTTC. Translated: CASSLMGGQETQYF. The chain combines TRBV5-1 with TRBJ2-5; D possibly corresponds to TRBD2 (6 bases). The length of the CDR3 is 14 residues. V was trimmed by 1 base and J by 1 base, leaving 8 bases between them. In germline, CDR1 is SGHRS, CDR2 YFSETQ.

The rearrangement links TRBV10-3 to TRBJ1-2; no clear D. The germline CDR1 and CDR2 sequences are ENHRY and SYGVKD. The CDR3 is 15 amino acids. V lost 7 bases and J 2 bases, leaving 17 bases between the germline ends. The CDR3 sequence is CAITNPTTSNYGYTF. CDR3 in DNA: TGTGCCATCACCAATCCGACGACATCCAACTATGGCTACACCTTC.

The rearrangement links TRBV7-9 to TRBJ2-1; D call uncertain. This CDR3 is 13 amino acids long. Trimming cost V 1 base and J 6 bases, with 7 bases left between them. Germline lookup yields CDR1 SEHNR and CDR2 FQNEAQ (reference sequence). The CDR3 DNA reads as TGTGCCAGCAGCTTAGGCAGATCCAATGAGCAGTTCTTC. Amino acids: CASSLGRSNEQFF.

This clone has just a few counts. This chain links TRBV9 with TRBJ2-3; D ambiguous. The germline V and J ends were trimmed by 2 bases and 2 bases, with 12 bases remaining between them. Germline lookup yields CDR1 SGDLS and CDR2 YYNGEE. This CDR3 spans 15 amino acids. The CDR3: CASSVATGYTDTQYF. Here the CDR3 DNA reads TGTGCCAGCAGCGTTGCGACGGGTTACACAGATACGCAGTATTTT.

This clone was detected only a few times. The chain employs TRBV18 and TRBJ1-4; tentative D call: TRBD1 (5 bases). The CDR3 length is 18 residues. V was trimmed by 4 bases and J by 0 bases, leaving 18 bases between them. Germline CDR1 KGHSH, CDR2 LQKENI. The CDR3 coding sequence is TGTGCCAGCTCACTTTGGGCGCGGGGCACGTCAACTAATGAAAAACTGTTTTTT. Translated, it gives CASSLWARGTSTNEKLFF.